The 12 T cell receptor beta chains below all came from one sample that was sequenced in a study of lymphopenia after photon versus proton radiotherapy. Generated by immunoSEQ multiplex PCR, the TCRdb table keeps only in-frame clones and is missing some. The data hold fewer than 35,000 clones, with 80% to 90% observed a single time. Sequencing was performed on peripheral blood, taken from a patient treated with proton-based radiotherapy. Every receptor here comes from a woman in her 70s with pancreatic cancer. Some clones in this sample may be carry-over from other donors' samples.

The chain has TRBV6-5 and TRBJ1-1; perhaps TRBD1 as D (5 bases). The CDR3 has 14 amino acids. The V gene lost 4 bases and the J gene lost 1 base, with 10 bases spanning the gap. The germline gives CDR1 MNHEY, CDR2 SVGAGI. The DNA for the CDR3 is TGTGCCAGCAGTTTGGGACCCACGAACACTGAAGCTTTCTTT. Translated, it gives CASSLGPTNTEAFF.

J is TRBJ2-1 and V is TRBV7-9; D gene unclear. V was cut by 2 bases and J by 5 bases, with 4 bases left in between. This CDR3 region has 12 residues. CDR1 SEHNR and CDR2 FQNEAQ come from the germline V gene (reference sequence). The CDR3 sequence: CASSLIDNEQFF. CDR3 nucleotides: TGTGCCAGCAGCTTAATTGACAATGAGCAGTTCTTC.

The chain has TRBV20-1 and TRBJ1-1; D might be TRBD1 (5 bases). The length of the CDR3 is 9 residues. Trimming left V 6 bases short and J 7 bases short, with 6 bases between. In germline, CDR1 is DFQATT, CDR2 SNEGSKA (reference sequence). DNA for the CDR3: TGCAGTGCCGGGGGTGAAGCTTTCTTT. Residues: CSAGGEAFF.

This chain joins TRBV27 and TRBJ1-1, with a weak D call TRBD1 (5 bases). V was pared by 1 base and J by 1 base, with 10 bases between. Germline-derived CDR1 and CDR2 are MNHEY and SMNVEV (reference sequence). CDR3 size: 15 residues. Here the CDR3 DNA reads TGTGCCAGCAGTTTATGGGGCACAGGGAACACTGAAGCTTTCTTT. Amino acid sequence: CASSLWGTGNTEAFF.

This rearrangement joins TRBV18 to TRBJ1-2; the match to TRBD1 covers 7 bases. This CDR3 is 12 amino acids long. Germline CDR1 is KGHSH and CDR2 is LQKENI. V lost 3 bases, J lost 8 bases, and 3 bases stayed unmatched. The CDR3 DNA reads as TGTGCCAGCTCACCGACAGGGAACGGCTACACCTTC. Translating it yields CASSPTGNGYTF.

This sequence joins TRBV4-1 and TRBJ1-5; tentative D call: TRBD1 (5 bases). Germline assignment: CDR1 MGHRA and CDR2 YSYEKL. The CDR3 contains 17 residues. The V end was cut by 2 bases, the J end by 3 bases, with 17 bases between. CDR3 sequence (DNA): TGCGCCAGCAGCCAAACACAGTTGAGGGGCCCCAATCAGCCCCAGCATTTT. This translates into CASSQTQLRGPNQPQHF.

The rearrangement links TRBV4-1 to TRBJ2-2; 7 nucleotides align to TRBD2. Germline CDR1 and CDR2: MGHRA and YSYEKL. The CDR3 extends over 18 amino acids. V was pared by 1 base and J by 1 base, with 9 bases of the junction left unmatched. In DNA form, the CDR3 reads TGCGCCAGCAGCCAAGTTTTAGGCGGGAGTCGGAACACCGGGGAGCTGTTTTTT. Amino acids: CASSQVLGGSRNTGELFF.

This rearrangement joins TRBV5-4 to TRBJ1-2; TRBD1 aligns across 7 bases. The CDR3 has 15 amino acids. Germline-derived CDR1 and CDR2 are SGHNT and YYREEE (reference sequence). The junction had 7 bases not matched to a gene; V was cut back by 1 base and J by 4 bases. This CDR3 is CASSLRQGESYGYTF. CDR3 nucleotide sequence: TGTGCCAGCAGCTTGCGGCAGGGGGAGAGCTATGGCTACACCTTC.

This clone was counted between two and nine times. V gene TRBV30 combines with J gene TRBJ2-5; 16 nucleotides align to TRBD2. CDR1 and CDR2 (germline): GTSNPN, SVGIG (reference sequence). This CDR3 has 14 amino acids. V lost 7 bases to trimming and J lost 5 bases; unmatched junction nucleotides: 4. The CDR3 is CASRGLAGGETQYF. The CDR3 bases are TGTGCCTCCAGGGGACTAGCGGGGGGGGAGACCCAGTACTTC.

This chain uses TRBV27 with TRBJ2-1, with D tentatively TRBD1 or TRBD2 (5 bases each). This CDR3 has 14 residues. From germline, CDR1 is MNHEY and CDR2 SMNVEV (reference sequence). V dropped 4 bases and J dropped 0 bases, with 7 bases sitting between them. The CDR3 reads CASSSGRSYNEQFF. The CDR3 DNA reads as TGTGCCAGCAGTTCGGGGCGCTCCTACAATGAGCAGTTCTTC.

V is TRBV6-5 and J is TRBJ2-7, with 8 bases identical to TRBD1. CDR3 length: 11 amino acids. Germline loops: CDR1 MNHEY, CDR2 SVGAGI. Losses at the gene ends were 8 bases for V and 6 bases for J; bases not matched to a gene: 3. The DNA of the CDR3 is TGTGCCAGCCGGACAGGGTTCGAGCAGTACTTC. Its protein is CASRTGFEQYF.

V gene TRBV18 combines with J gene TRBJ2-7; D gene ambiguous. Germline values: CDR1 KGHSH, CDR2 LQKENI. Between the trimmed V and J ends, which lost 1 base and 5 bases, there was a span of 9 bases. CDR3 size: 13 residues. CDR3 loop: CASSPRLIDEQYF. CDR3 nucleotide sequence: TGTGCCAGCTCACCACGGCTCATCGACGAGCAGTACTTC. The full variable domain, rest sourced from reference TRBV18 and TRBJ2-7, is NAGVMQNPRHLVRRRGQEARLRCSPMKGHSHVYWYRQLPEEGLKFMVYLQKENIIDESGMPKERFSAEFPKEGPSILRIQQVVRGDSAAYFCASSPRLIDEQYFGPGTRLTVT.